This T cell receptor beta chain emerged from a study of blood T cell repertoires in COVID-19. Study in general: The samples span acute and convalescent COVID-19 from the United States, Italy and Spain. T cells, B-cell-depleted T cells, or PBMCs provided the cDNA or gDNA that served as material.

The CDR3 is 14 amino acids. CDR1 is SGHKS, CDR2 YYEKEE, per germline (reference sequence). V was pared by 0 bases and J by 2 bases, with 0 bases of the junction left unmatched. Authors' data handling: Reference gene primer amplification yielded estimated nucleated cell counts. Sequencing used immunoSEQ multiplex PCR; TCRdb keeps in-frame clones, though not all of them. That table is the source of V, J and clone size, and D and trimming were worked out from the DNA. The sample carries about 32,000 clones, 80% to 95% recorded once. The receptor was derived from a male donor with active COVID-19. The sequencing sample was made of peripheral blood. This sequence joins TRBV5-5 and TRBJ1-2; TRBD1 matches at 8 bases. CDR3 sequence: CASSLGQGNYGYTF. For the CDR3, the DNA is TGTGCCAGCAGCTTGGGACAGGGGAACTATGGCTACACCTTC.